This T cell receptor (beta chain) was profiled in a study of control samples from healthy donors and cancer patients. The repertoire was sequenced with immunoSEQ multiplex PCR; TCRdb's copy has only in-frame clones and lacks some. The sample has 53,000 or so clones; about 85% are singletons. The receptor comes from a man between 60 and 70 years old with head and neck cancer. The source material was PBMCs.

The CDR3 here is CASSIARQGYGYTF. CDR3 nucleotide sequence: TGTGCCAGTAGTATCGCGAGACAGGGCTATGGCTACACCTTC. This chain links TRBV19 with TRBJ1-2, with 7 bases aligning to TRBD1. There are 14 residues in the CDR3. J lost 4 bases, V lost 3 bases, and 5 bases had no gene match. Germline-derived CDR1 and CDR2 are LNHDA and SQIVND (reference sequence).